Listed below are T cell receptor beta chains from one sample, sequenced in a study of graft-versus-host responses after intestinal transplantation. Assay used: immunoSEQ multiplex PCR; TCRdb lists only in-frame clones, some missing. The sample records 15,000 to 20,000 clones, 65% to 90% being singletons. The specimen comprised ileum tissue, sampled about 19 months after intestinal transplantation. The receptors were gathered from a human patient who received an intestinal transplant, so some T cells may come from the graft donor. The CDR3 runs from the conserved cysteine through the conserved F or W. D genes are given only for firm matches. Only part of the rows carry a size: once, few, many, or a class if the clone is expanded.

d_call,clone_size,v_call,j_call,cdr3_nt,cdr3_aa
.,.,TRBV5-8,TRBJ2-1,TGTGCCAGCAGCTTGGGGGACGGGACCTACAATGAGCAGTTCTTC,CASSLGDGTYNEQFF
TRBD1,.,TRBV5-4,TRBJ2-7,TGTGCCAGCAGCCGGACCGGGACAGGAGTATACGAGCAGTACTTC,CASSRTGTGVYEQYF
.,.,TRBV15,TRBJ1-6,TGTGCCACCAGAGACAGTTATAATTCACCCCTCCACTTT,CATRDSYNSPLHF
TRBD1,.,TRBV18,TRBJ2-7,TGTGCCAGTGGACAGGCGAGCTCCTACGAGCAGTACTTC,CASGQASSYEQYF
.,.,TRBV18,TRBJ1-1,TGTGCCAGCTCACCGGTGGGGAACACTGAAGCTTTCTTT,CASSPVGNTEAFF
.,.,TRBV15,TRBJ1-4,TGTGCCACCAGCAGAGATATGGGGACGGGCAATGAAAAACTGTTTTTT,CATSRDMGTGNEKLFF
.,.,TRBV5-1,TRBJ2-2,TGCGCCAGCAGCTTATTAATCGGCCTGAACACCGGGGAGCTGTTTTTT,CASSLLIGLNTGELFF
.,.,TRBV18,TRBJ1-1,TGTGCCAGCTCACCTAGTATTCCTGAAGCTTTCTTT,CASSPSIPEAFF
TRBD1,.,TRBV5-1,TRBJ2-7,TGCGCCAGCTTCCGGGACAGCGCCTACGAGCAGTACTTC,CASFRDSAYEQYF
.,.,TRBV28,TRBJ2-7,TGTGCCAGCAGTTTCGGGGGCTCCTACGAGCAGTACTTC,CASSFGGSYEQYF
TRBD1,.,TRBV2,TRBJ1-1,TGTGCCAGCAGGGGACAGGTCCGGACTGAAGCTTTCTTT,CASRGQVRTEAFF
TRBD1,few,TRBV7-9,TRBJ1-5,TGTGCCAGCAGCTCCGGGACAGGGACACAGCCCCAGCATTTT,CASSSGTGTQPQHF
TRBD2,.,TRBV4-1,TRBJ2-7,TGCGCCAGCAGACCGTCACTAGCGGGGGGCACCTACGAGCAGTACTTC,CASRPSLAGGTYEQYF
TRBD1,few,TRBV9,TRBJ1-3,TGTGCCAGCAGCTCTGAGGGACAGGGTGCCGAGGCTTGGGGAAACACCATATATTTT,CASSSEGQGAEAWGNTIYF
.,.,TRBV2,TRBJ2-7,TGTGCCAGCCGCCTATTTGGTTTAAGCTCCTACGAGCAGTACTTC,CASRLFGLSSYEQYF
TRBD2,.,TRBV29-1,TRBJ2-5,TGCAGCGCACGCAGGGCTAGCGGGAGCCAAGAGACCCAGTACTTC,CSARRASGSQETQYF
.,once,TRBV18,TRBJ1-1,TGTGCCAGCTCCCTGGACAGAAGTGAAGCTTTCTTT,CASSLDRSEAFF
.,.,TRBV2,TRBJ2-7,TGTGCCAGCAGTGGGGGTTTTAGGGGTCCCTCCTACGAGCAGTACTTC,CASSGGFRGPSYEQYF
TRBD1,.,TRBV5-4,TRBJ1-6,TGTGCCAGCAGCCCCGGGACAGAGAATTCACCCCTCCACTTT,CASSPGTENSPLHF
.,few,TRBV6-1,TRBJ2-1,TGTGCCAGCAGTGAAACAGATAGCTCCTACAATGAGCAGTTCTTC,CASSETDSSYNEQFF
TRBD2,once,TRBV7-8,TRBJ2-1,TGTGCCAGCAGCTTAGCCGGGACTATGGACAATGAGCAGTTCTTC,CASSLAGTMDNEQFF
.,.,TRBV2,TRBJ2-5,TGTGCCAGCAGTGATAACCTCGGAACCAGGGGGGCCCAGTACTTC,CASSDNLGTRGAQYF
.,.,TRBV30,TRBJ2-7,TGTGCCTGGACAGTTCCTCCCTACGAGCAGTACTTC,CAWTVPPYEQYF
.,.,TRBV27,TRBJ2-2,TGTGCCAGCAGTCCCCAGTATGGCTTAGGCGGGGAGCTGTTTTTT,CASSPQYGLGGELFF
.,.,TRBV9,TRBJ1-2,TGTGCCAGCAGCGACGGAAACTATGGCTACACCTTC,CASSDGNYGYTF
TRBD2,.,TRBV5-7,TRBJ2-1,TGTGCCAGCAGCTTGCTGGGGGGGACGGTACACAATGAGCAGTTCTTC,CASSLLGGTVHNEQFF
.,.,TRBV2,TRBJ1-5,TGTGCCAGCAGTGGGGGGAGAAATCAGCCCCAGCATTTT,CASSGGRNQPQHF
.,.,TRBV27,TRBJ2-7,TGTGCCAGCAGTTTATTACAGGGCTACGAGCAGTACTTC,CASSLLQGYEQYF
TRBD1,.,TRBV15,TRBJ1-2,TGTGCCACCAGCTTTGACAGGGTTTATGGCTACACCTTC,CATSFDRVYGYTF
TRBD1,.,TRBV7-9,TRBJ1-5,TGTGCCAGCAGCTTAGCGGGACAGTTTAATCAGCCCCAGCATTTT,CASSLAGQFNQPQHF
.,.,TRBV19,TRBJ1-6,TGTGCCAGTAGTGAGTGGGCAGCCGTTTATAATTCACCCCTCCACTTT,CASSEWAAVYNSPLHF
TRBD2,.,TRBV7-2,TRBJ2-3,TGTGCCAGCAGCTTAAGGGGACTAGCAATGGATACGCAGTATTTT,CASSLRGLAMDTQYF
.,once,TRBV5-8,TRBJ1-5,TGTGCCAGCAGCTTGGAGCAGAATCAGCCCCAGCATTTT,CASSLEQNQPQHF
TRBD1,once,TRBV5-1,TRBJ2-3,TGCGCCAGCAGCTTGGGAGGGACAGGGTACACAGATACGCAGTATTTT,CASSLGGTGYTDTQYF
.,.,TRBV7-2,TRBJ1-1,TGTGCCAGCAGCCGCTCCGGGGCCCACACTGAAGCTTTCTTT,CASSRSGAHTEAFF
TRBD2,.,TRBV2,TRBJ2-3,TGTGCCAGCGGAGCGGGGGGGCCAGATACGCAGTATTTT,CASGAGGPDTQYF
.,.,TRBV27,TRBJ1-1,TGTGCCAGCAGTTTTACAGGGAACACTGAAGCTTTCTTT,CASSFTGNTEAFF
.,.,TRBV5-1,TRBJ2-7,TGCGCCAGCAGCTTGGCCAGGACAGAAGGGCAGTACTTC,CASSLARTEGQYF
.,once,TRBV25-1,TRBJ1-1,TGTGCCAGCAGTGAGGACTTCACTGAAGCTTTCTTT,CASSEDFTEAFF
.,once,TRBV21-1,TRBJ2-3,TGTGCCAGCAGCAAAGTAGGGAGCGGGGGGGCAACAGATACGCAGTATTTT,CASSKVGSGGATDTQYF
.,.,TRBV7-6,TRBJ2-1,TGTGCCAGCAGCTCAGACGGGGTTGAGCAGTTCTTC,CASSSDGVEQFF
TRBD2,once,TRBV4-2,TRBJ2-1,TGTGCCAGCAGCCAAGATCGGGGGGGTGAGCAGTTCTTC,CASSQDRGGEQFF
TRBD2,once,TRBV5-1,TRBJ2-1,TGCGCCAGCAGCTTAATTATAGGACTAGGTACGGTTGAGCAGTTCTTC,CASSLIIGLGTVEQFF
TRBD1,.,TRBV15,TRBJ2-5,TGTGCCACCAGCACCGGGACAGATCAAGAGACCCAGTACTTC,CATSTGTDQETQYF
TRBD2,.,TRBV5-1,TRBJ2-7,TGCGCCAGCAGCCCCCAGATTAGCGGGGGCTCCTACGAGCAGTACTTC,CASSPQISGGSYEQYF
.,.,TRBV29-1,TRBJ1-1,TGCAGCGTAGGGGCGAACACTGAAGCTTTCTTT,CSVGANTEAFF
TRBD1,few,TRBV5-4,TRBJ2-3,TGTGCCAGCAGCTCCGGACAGGGGCGAGATACGCAGTATTTT,CASSSGQGRDTQYF
.,.,TRBV30,TRBJ2-3,TGTGCCTGGAGTAGCCAGGGGACGCAGTATTTT,CAWSSQGTQYF
.,.,TRBV18,TRBJ2-2,TGTGCCAGCTCACCACAAGGTCGCAACACCGGGGAGCTGTTTTTT,CASSPQGRNTGELFF
TRBD1,.,TRBV14,TRBJ1-1,TGTGCCAGCAGCCCCCGCACAGGGGGGTACACTGAAGCTTTCTTT,CASSPRTGGYTEAFF
TRBD1,.,TRBV14,TRBJ2-1,TGTGCCAGAGAAACAGGGGCCGTGTATGAGCAGTTCTTC,CARETGAVYEQFF
TRBD1,.,TRBV29-1,TRBJ2-2,TGCAGCGTCGTACCGGGACAGGGTTCCGGGGAGCTGTTTTTT,CSVVPGQGSGELFF
.,.,TRBV7-7,TRBJ1-2,TGTGCCAGCAGCTCGGTTCGTGAGTGCCGAAAGACCTATGGCTACACCTTC,CASSSVRECRKTYGYTF
TRBD2,.,TRBV30,TRBJ2-5,TGTGCCTGGAGTGTAACCGGGGGGGGCCAGTACTTC,CAWSVTGGGQYF
TRBD1,.,TRBV5-4,TRBJ1-5,TGTGCCAGCAGCGAGGGACAGGGTCAGCCCCAGCATTTT,CASSEGQGQPQHF